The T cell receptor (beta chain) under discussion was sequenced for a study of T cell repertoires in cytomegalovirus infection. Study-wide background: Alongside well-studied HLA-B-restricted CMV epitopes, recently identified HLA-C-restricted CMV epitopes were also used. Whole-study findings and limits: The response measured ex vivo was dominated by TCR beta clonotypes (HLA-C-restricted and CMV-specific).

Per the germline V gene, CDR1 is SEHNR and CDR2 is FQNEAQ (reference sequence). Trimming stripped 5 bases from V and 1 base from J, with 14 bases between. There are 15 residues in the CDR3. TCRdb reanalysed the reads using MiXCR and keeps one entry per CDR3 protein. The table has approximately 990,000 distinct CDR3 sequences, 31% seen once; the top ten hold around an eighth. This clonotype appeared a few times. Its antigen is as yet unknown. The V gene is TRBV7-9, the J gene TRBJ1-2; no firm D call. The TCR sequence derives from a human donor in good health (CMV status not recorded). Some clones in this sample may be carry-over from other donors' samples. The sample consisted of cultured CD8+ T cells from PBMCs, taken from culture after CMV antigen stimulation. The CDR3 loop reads CASSLIQTDNYGYTF. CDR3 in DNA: TGTGCCAGCAGCCTGATCCAAACAGATAACTATGGCTACACCTTC.